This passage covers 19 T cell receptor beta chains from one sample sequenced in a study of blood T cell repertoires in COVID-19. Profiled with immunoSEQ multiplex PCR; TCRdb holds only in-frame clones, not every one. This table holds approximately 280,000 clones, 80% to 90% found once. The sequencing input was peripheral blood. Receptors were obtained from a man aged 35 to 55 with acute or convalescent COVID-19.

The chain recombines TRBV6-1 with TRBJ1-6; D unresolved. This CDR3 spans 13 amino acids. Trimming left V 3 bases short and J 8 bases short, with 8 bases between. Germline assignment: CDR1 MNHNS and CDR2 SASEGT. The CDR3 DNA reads TGTGCCAGCAGTGAGTATAGTTATTCACCCCTCCACTTT. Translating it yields CASSEYSYSPLHF.

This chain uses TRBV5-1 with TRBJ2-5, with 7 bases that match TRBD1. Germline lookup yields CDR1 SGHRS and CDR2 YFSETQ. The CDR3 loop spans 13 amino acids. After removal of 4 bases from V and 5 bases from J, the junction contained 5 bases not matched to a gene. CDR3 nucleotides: TGCGCCAGCAGCATGACAGGGTGGGAGACCCAGTACTTC. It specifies CASSMTGWETQYF.

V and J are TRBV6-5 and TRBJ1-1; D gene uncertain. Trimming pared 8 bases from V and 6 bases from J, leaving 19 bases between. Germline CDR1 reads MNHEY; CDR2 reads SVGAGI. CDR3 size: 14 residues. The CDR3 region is CASVFPGEKAEAFF. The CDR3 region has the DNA TGTGCCAGCGTTTTCCCCGGGGAGAAGGCTGAAGCTTTCTTT.

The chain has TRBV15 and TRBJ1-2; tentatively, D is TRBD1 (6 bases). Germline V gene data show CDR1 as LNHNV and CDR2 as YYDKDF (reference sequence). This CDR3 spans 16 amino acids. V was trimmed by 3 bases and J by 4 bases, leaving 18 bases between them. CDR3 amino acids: CATSRASRTASYGYTF. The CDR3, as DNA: TGTGCCACCAGCAGGGCTTCGAGGACAGCAAGCTATGGCTACACCTTC.

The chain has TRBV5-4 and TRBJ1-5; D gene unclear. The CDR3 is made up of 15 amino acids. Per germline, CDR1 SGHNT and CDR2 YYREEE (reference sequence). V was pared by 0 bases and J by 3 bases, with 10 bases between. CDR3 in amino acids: CASSLGAGPNQPQHF. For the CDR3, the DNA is TGTGCCAGCAGCTTGGGGGCCGGTCCCAATCAGCCCCAGCATTTT.

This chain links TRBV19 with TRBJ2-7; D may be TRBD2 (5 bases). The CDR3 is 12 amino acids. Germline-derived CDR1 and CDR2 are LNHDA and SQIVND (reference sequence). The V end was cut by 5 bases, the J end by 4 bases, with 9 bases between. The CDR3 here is CASSGSGYEQYF. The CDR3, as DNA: TGTGCCAGTAGTGGATCGGGGTACGAGCAGTACTTC.

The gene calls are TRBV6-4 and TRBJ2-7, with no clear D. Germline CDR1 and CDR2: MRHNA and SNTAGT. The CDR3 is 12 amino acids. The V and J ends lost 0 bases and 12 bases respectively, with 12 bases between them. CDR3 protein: CASSDSPGPLYF. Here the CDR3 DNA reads TGTGCCAGCAGTGACTCGCCAGGCCCGCTGTACTTC.

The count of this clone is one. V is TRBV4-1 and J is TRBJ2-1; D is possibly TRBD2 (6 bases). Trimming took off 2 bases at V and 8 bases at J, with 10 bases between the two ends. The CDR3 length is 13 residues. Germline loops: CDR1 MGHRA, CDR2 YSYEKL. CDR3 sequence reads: CASSQPTGDEQFF. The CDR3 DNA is TGCGCCAGCAGCCAACCCACGGGAGATGAGCAGTTCTTC.

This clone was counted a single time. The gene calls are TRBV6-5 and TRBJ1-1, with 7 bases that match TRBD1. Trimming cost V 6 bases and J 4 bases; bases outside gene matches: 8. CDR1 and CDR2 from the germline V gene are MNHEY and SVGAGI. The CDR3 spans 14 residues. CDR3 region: CASRSDRAGTEAFF. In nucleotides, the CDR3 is TGTGCCAGCAGATCCGACAGGGCTGGCACTGAAGCTTTCTTT.

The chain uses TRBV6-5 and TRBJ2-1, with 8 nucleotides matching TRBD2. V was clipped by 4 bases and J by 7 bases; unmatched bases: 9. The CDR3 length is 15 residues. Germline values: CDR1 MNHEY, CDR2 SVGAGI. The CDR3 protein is CASSSRTSRANEQFF. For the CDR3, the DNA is TGTGCCAGCAGTTCCCGGACTAGCCGGGCGAATGAGCAGTTCTTC.

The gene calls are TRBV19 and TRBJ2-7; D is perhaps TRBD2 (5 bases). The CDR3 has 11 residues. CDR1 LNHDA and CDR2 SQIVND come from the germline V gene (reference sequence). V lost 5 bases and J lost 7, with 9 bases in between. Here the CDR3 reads CASSPGGEQYF. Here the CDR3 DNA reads TGTGCCAGTAGTCCCGGCGGGGAGCAGTACTTC. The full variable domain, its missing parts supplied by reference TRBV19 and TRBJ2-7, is DGGITQSPKYLFRKEGQNVTLSCEQNLNHDAMYWYRQDPGQGLRLIYYSQIVNDFQKGDIAEGYSVSREKKESFPLTVTSAQKNPTAFYLCASSPGGEQYFGPGTRLTVT.

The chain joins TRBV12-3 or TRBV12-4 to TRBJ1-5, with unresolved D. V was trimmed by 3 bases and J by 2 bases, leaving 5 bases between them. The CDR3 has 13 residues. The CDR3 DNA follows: TGTGCCAGCAGTTTGAGCCGCAATCAGCCCCAGCATTTT. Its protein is CASSLSRNQPQHF.

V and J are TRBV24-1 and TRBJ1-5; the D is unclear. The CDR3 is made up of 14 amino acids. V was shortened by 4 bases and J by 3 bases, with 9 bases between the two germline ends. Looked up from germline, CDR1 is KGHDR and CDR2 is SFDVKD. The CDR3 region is CATSEVGVNQPQHF. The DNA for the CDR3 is TGTGCCACCAGTGAGGTGGGAGTCAATCAGCCCCAGCATTTT.

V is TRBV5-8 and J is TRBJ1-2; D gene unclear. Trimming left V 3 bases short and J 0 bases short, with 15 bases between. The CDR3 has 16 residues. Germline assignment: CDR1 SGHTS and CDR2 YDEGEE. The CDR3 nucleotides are TGTGCCAGCAGCTCCCGTTCATGGGCGTCTAACTATGGCTACACCTTC. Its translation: CASSSRSWASNYGYTF.

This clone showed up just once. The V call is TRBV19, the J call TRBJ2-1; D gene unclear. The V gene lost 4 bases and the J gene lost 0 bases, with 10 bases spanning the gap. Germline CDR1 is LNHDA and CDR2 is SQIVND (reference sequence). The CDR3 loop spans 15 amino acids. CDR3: CASSTPWSSYNEQFF. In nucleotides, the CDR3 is TGTGCCAGTAGTACCCCTTGGAGCTCCTACAATGAGCAGTTCTTC.

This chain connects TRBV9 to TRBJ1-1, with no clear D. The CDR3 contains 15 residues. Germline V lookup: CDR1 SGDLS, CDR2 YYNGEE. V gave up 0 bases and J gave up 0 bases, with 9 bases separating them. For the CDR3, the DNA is TGTGCCAGCAGCGTAGCCGGGAGGATGAACACTGAAGCTTTCTTT. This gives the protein CASSVAGRMNTEAFF.

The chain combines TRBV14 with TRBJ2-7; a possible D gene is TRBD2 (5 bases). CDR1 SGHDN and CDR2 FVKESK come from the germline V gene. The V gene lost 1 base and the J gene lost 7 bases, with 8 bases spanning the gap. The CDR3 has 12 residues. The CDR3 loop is CASSQASGEQYF. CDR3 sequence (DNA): TGTGCCAGCAGCCAAGCTTCGGGAGAGCAGTACTTC.

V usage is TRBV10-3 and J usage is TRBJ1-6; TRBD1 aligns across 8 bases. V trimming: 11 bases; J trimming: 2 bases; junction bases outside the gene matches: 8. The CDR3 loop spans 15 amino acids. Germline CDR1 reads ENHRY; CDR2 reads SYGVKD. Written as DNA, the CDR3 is TGTGCCCCGTCGACAGGGGTTGCCTATAATTCACCCCTCCACTTT. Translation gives CAPSTGVAYNSPLHF.

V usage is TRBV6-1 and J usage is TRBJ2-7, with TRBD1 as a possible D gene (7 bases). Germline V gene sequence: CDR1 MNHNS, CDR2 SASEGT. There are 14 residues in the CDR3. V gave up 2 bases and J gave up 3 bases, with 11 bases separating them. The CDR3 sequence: CASSETQGGYEQYF. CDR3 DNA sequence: TGTGCCAGCAGTGAAACCCAGGGGGGCTACGAGCAGTACTTC.